The 13 T cell receptor beta chains listed next were all sequenced from one sample in a study of T-cell memory formation after mild COVID-19. TCRdb redid the calling of the 5' RACE reads with MiXCR, one entry per CDR3 protein. The sample holds 210,000 or so distinct CDR3 sequences; 27% are singletons and the top ten take over 9.5%. What was sequenced was PBMCs or a T cell subset sorted from them (not recorded which). The receptors come from an adult woman who had mild COVID-19 (a few samples of this study predate the infection). Cell type and time point are not known.

This clonotype has just a few counts. The chain combines TRBV24-1 with TRBJ2-1; TRBD2 matches at 7 bases. The CDR3 consists of 17 residues. The junction had 4 bases not matched to a gene; V was cut back by 0 bases and J by 0 bases. Germline CDR1 is KGHDR and CDR2 is SFDVKD. The CDR3 coding sequence is TGTGCCACCAGTGATTTGAGGCGCGGGAGCTCCTACAATGAGCAGTTCTTC. Translating it yields CATSDLRRGSSYNEQFF.

This clonotype was recorded many times. This chain uses TRBV15 with TRBJ1-2; a possible D gene is TRBD1 (6 bases). CDR1 is LNHNV and CDR2 is YYDKDF in the germline V gene (reference sequence). This CDR3 contains 16 residues. The V end was cut by 0 bases, the J end by 3 bases, with 14 bases between. The CDR3 reads CATSRDPYRADYGYTF. The DNA of the CDR3 is TGTGCCACCAGCAGAGATCCCTACAGGGCAGACTATGGCTACACCTTC. The full variable domain, its missing parts supplied by reference TRBV15 and TRBJ1-2, is DAMVIQNPRYQVTQFGKPVTLSCSQTLNHNVMYWYQQKSSQAPKLLFHYYDKDFNNEADTPDNFQSRRPNTSFCFLDIRSPGLGDTAMYLCATSRDPYRADYGYTFGSGTRLTVV.

This clonotype appeared many times. V usage is TRBV12-3 or TRBV12-4 and J usage is TRBJ2-2; D is unresolved. The CDR3 runs to 13 residues. The ends were cut back, 5 bases at V and 1 base at J, with 5 bases in the middle. This CDR3 reads CASSPGNTGELFF. The CDR3 DNA reads TGTGCCAGCAGTCCTGGGAACACCGGGGAGCTGTTTTTT.

This clonotype came up a few times. This sequence joins TRBV15 and TRBJ2-7; D not certain. The germline V and J ends were trimmed by 0 bases and 2 bases, with 14 bases remaining between them. The germline V gene has CDR1 LNHNV and CDR2 YYDKDF (reference sequence). CDR3 length equals 16 residues. The DNA of the CDR3 is TGTGCCACCAGCAGAGATCAAGGCAAATTACCCTACGAGCAGTACTTC. Translation: CATSRDQGKLPYEQYF.

This chain joins TRBV5-6 and TRBJ2-5, with 11 bases that match TRBD2. The CDR3 contains 16 residues. V dropped 5 bases and J dropped 3; count of bases not matched to a gene: 9. Germline assignment: CDR1 SGHDT and CDR2 YYEEEE. The CDR3 is CASSYRTSGWEETQYF. The CDR3 region has the DNA TGTGCCAGCAGTTATAGGACTAGCGGGTGGGAAGAGACCCAGTACTTC.

CDR3 DNA sequence: TGTGCCAGCAGCCAAGGGACATTCTCCTACGAGCAGTACTTC. Translating it yields CASSQGTFSYEQYF. The V gene is TRBV3-1, the J gene TRBJ2-7; D is possibly TRBD1 (5 bases). In germline, CDR1 is LGHDT, CDR2 YNNKEL (reference sequence). V was shortened by 1 base and J by 0 bases, with 7 bases between the two germline ends. The CDR3 contains 14 residues.

The J gene is TRBJ2-7, the V gene TRBV7-2; the D call may be TRBD1 or TRBD2 (5 bases each). Trimming took 3 bases from V and 2 from J, leaving 11 bases between them. Germline assignment: CDR1 SGHTA and CDR2 FQGNSA. The CDR3 runs 14 residues. CDR3 sequence: CASSFTLGAYEQYF. In nucleotides, the CDR3 is TGTGCCAGCAGCTTCACCTTGGGGGCCTACGAGCAGTACTTC.

This clonotype turned up a few times. V gene TRBV11-3 combines with J gene TRBJ2-1; 11 nucleotides line up with TRBD2. Looked up from germline, CDR1 is SGHNT and CDR2 is YENEEA. V shed 6 bases and J 9 bases; nucleotides not matched to a gene: 7. The CDR3 extends over 14 amino acids. In DNA, the CDR3 is TGTGCCAGCAGTACCCGCCTAGCGGGAGGTGAGCAGTTCTTC. Protein sequence: CASSTRLAGGEQFF. The whole variable domain, filled in from reference TRBV11-3 and TRBJ2-1, reads EAGVVQSPRYKIIEKKQPVAFWCNPISGHNTLYWYLQNLGQGPELLIRYENEEAVDDSQLPKDRFSAERLKGVDSTLKIQPAELGDSAVYLCASSTRLAGGEQFFGPGTRLTVL.

This clonotype was recorded a few times. The chain has TRBV6-5 and TRBJ1-3, with D possibly being TRBD1 (6 bases). This CDR3 is 16 amino acids long. V was cut by 2 bases and J by 0 bases, with 11 bases left in between. The germline V gene encodes CDR1 MNHEY and CDR2 SVGAGI. CDR3: CASSYGGFLSGNTIYF. In DNA form, the CDR3 reads TGTGCCAGCAGTTACGGGGGCTTCCTCTCTGGAAACACCATATATTTT.

This clonotype was counted many times. The junction departs from germline at one end; a sequencing error may be responsible. The rearrangement links TRBV4-1 to TRBJ2-2, with D perhaps TRBD1 (6 bases). Per the germline V gene, CDR1 is MGHRA and CDR2 is YSYEKL. There are 16 residues in the CDR3. The CDR3 sequence: CASSPLMGAKTGELFF. For the CDR3, the DNA is TGCGCCAGCAGCCCACTTATGGGGGCGAAGACCGGGGAGCTGTTTTTT.

A few counts support this clonotype. V gene TRBV7-8 combines with J gene TRBJ2-1; D not certain. The V gene lost 0 bases and the J gene lost 2 bases, with 8 bases spanning the gap. Germline CDR1 is SGHVS and CDR2 is FQNEAQ. CDR3 length equals 15 residues. In DNA form, the CDR3 reads TGTGCCAGCAGCTTAGCAGTCCGTACCTACAATGAGCAGTTCTTC. Its translation is CASSLAVRTYNEQFF.

This clonotype turned up a few times. The J gene is TRBJ2-3, the V gene TRBV20-1; 7 bases match TRBD2. CDR1 and CDR2 (germline): DFQATT, SNEGSKA (reference sequence). V lost 6 bases, J lost 1 base, and 7 bases stayed unmatched. There are 14 residues in the CDR3. The CDR3 spells CSARPGLRTDTQYF. Written as DNA, the CDR3 is TGCAGTGCGCGTCCGGGACTACGCACAGATACGCAGTATTTT.

This clonotype was counted a few times. The chain links TRBV4-1 to TRBJ2-3; the D gene is possibly TRBD2 (5 bases). The CDR3 consists of 17 residues. V gave up 1 base and J gave up 2 bases, with 16 bases separating them. Germline CDR1 MGHRA, CDR2 YSYEKL. The CDR3 DNA follows: TGCGCCAGCAGCCAAGTTCCCGAGACTATCCCCACAGATACGCAGTATTTT. As protein: CASSQVPETIPTDTQYF.